The rows below give T cell receptor beta chains drawn from one sample of a study of graft-versus-host responses after intestinal transplantation. Sequencing was performed with immunoSEQ multiplex PCR; in TCRdb, only in-frame clones are kept and a portion is missing. The table shows roughly 80,000 clones, with around 92% occurring only once. Sequences were derived from PBMCs, sampled 98 days after intestinal transplantation. The source is a human patient who received an intestinal transplant, so some T cells may come from the graft donor. CDR3s include the opening cysteine and the closing phenylalanine or tryptophan. Fields, in order: J gene, D gene, clone size, V gene, CDR3 DNA, CDR3 protein. The D gene is left open where the match is weak. Some rows have no size entry. The others give once, few or many, or a class for an expanded clone.

J: TRBJ2-7
D: -
size: -
V: TRBV6-5
DNA: TGTGCCAGCACTAGGGACTACGAGCAGTACTTC
CDR3: CASTRDYEQYF

J: TRBJ2-7
D: TRBD1
size: -
V: TRBV19
DNA: TGTGCCAGTAGTATTTTCGGGACAGGGGGCTCCAGAGCATCCTACGAGCAGTACTTC
CDR3: CASSIFGTGGSRASYEQYF

J: TRBJ2-1
D: -
size: -
V: TRBV30
DNA: TGTGCCTGGAGTAGGAGTTCGGCTACCGAGCAGTTCTTC
CDR3: CAWSRSSATEQFF

J: TRBJ2-7
D: TRBD2
size: -
V: TRBV23-1
DNA: TGCGCCAGCAGTAGCGGGACTAGCGGGGGGGCTGGCGAGCAGTACTTC
CDR3: CASSSGTSGGAGEQYF

J: TRBJ2-5
D: -
size: -
V: TRBV11-2
DNA: TGTGCCAGCAGCTTAGAGGGCAAGACCCAGTACTTC
CDR3: CASSLEGKTQYF

J: TRBJ2-7
D: -
size: -
V: TRBV10-2
DNA: TGCGCCAGCAGTGAGAGGTACGAGCAGTACTTC
CDR3: CASSERYEQYF

J: TRBJ2-2
D: TRBD2
size: once
V: TRBV4-1
DNA: TGCGCCAGCAGCCAAGTGGGACTAGCGGACACCGGGGAGCTGTTTTTT
CDR3: CASSQVGLADTGELFF

J: TRBJ2-1
D: -
size: -
V: TRBV7-2
DNA: TGTGCCAGCAGCTTCCGGGACTTTTCCTACAATGAGCAGTTCTTC
CDR3: CASSFRDFSYNEQFF

J: TRBJ2-5
D: TRBD2
size: once
V: TRBV5-1
DNA: TGCGCCAGCAGCGCCCAGACTAGCGGGAGTTTCGAGACCCAGTACTTC
CDR3: CASSAQTSGSFETQYF

J: TRBJ1-4
D: -
size: -
V: TRBV7-6
DNA: TGTGCCAGCAGCCTCCGAGGGGGGGCGCAGGAAACTAATGAAAAACTGTTTTTT
CDR3: CASSLRGGAQETNEKLFF

J: TRBJ2-5
D: -
size: -
V: TRBV7-9
DNA: TGTGCCAGCAGCCAAAACAGGGGAGGAGTCCAAGAGACCCAGTACTTC
CDR3: CASSQNRGGVQETQYF

J: TRBJ2-7
D: -
size: -
V: TRBV7-6
DNA: TGTGCCAGCAGCTTCCCTCCTACAGGGAGCTCCTACGAGCAGTACTTC
CDR3: CASSFPPTGSSYEQYF

J: TRBJ2-5
D: TRBD2
size: -
V: TRBV4-2
DNA: TGTGCCAGCAGCCCTCGAGCGGGAGGGCCCGGGGAGACCCAGTACTTC
CDR3: CASSPRAGGPGETQYF

J: TRBJ2-7
D: TRBD1
size: -
V: TRBV5-1
DNA: TGCGCCAGCAGTTATATGACAGGGTTATACGAGCAGTACTTC
CDR3: CASSYMTGLYEQYF

J: TRBJ1-6
D: -
size: once
V: TRBV5-1
DNA: TGCGCCAGCAGCACCGAGGGTAATTCACCCCTCCACTTT
CDR3: CASSTEGNSPLHF

J: TRBJ2-3
D: -
size: -
V: TRBV19
DNA: TGTGCCAGTGTAATGCTAGCAAGCACAGATACGCAGTATTTT
CDR3: CASVMLASTDTQYF

J: TRBJ2-5
D: TRBD2
size: once
V: TRBV9
DNA: TGTGCCAGCAGCCCTGGGGGGGAGGGCCGAGGGACCCAGTACTTC
CDR3: CASSPGGEGRGTQYF

J: TRBJ1-3
D: -
size: -
V: TRBV19
DNA: TGTGCCAGTAGCCAGGACGTTCACTCTGGAAACACCATATATTTT
CDR3: CASSQDVHSGNTIYF

J: TRBJ2-2
D: -
size: -
V: TRBV6-5
DNA: TGTGCCAGCAGCCTGCATCCAGCGAACACCGGGGAGCTGTTTTTT
CDR3: CASSLHPANTGELFF

J: TRBJ1-5
D: -
size: once
V: TRBV19
DNA: TGTGCCAGTAGTATTGAGCACCTCCTTGATCTGCCCCAGCATTTT
CDR3: CASSIEHLLDLPQHF

J: TRBJ2-7
D: TRBD1
size: -
V: TRBV6-5
DNA: TGTGCCAGCAAGGACAGGTCAAACGAGCAGTACTTC
CDR3: CASKDRSNEQYF

J: TRBJ2-2
D: TRBD1
size: -
V: TRBV6-5
DNA: TGTGCCAGCAGTTCCGACAGGGGGAAGGGCACCGGGGAGCTGTTTTTT
CDR3: CASSSDRGKGTGELFF

J: TRBJ2-7
D: TRBD1
size: -
V: TRBV2
DNA: TGTGCCAGCAGTGAAGAAGGGGGCGCGGGCCCCTACGAGCAGTACTTC
CDR3: CASSEEGGAGPYEQYF

J: TRBJ1-2
D: -
size: -
V: TRBV7-9
DNA: TGTGCCAGCAGCTTAGCCCTTGACAGGATGGGCTACACCTTC
CDR3: CASSLALDRMGYTF

J: TRBJ2-5
D: -
size: -
V: TRBV5-1
DNA: TGCGCCAGCAGCCCCGGAATCGGGGAGACCCAGTACTTC
CDR3: CASSPGIGETQYF

J: TRBJ2-3
D: -
size: -
V: TRBV5-1
DNA: TGCGCCAGCAGCTTGACTGGGACGGGCACAGATACGCAGTATTTT
CDR3: CASSLTGTGTDTQYF

J: TRBJ2-7
D: TRBD1
size: few
V: TRBV5-1
DNA: TGCGCCAGCAGCTTGAAGGGGGCAGGGGGCATGTACGAGCAGTACTTC
CDR3: CASSLKGAGGMYEQYF

J: TRBJ2-3
D: -
size: -
V: TRBV5-1
DNA: TGCGCCAGCAGACAAGACCGGGCGTCGACGCAGTATTTT
CDR3: CASRQDRASTQYF

J: TRBJ2-6
D: TRBD2
size: -
V: TRBV7-9
DNA: TGTGCCAGCAGCTTCCGACTAGCGGGCTACTCTGGGGCCAACGTCCTGACTTTC
CDR3: CASSFRLAGYSGANVLTF

J: TRBJ1-5
D: TRBD1
size: few
V: TRBV6-1
DNA: TGTGCCAGCAGACAGGGGTTTGGACAGCCCCAGCATTTT
CDR3: CASRQGFGQPQHF

J: TRBJ2-7
D: -
size: -
V: TRBV20-1
DNA: TGCAGTACACCGGGACAAAGCGTGCAGTACTTC
CDR3: CSTPGQSVQYF

J: TRBJ2-5
D: -
size: -
V: TRBV13
DNA: TGTGCCAGCAGCCCGCCTGGGGCTGAGACCCAGTACTTC
CDR3: CASSPPGAETQYF

J: TRBJ2-5
D: TRBD2
size: -
V: TRBV4-1
DNA: TGCGCCAGCAGCCAAGGACCTAGCGGCCAAGAGACCCAGTACTTC
CDR3: CASSQGPSGQETQYF

J: TRBJ1-3
D: TRBD1
size: -
V: TRBV6-1
DNA: TGTGCCAGCAGTGAAGGGGCCGGGACAGGGCCTGGAAACACCATATATTTT
CDR3: CASSEGAGTGPGNTIYF

J: TRBJ2-3
D: -
size: -
V: TRBV19
DNA: TGTGCCAGTGGCGGGGACAACACAGATACGCAGTATTTT
CDR3: CASGGDNTDTQYF

J: TRBJ1-6
D: -
size: few
V: TRBV10-3
DNA: TGTGCCATCAGTGCACACGGGAGGCAGGGGAATTCACCCCTCCACTTT
CDR3: CAISAHGRQGNSPLHF

J: TRBJ2-5
D: TRBD1
size: -
V: TRBV5-4
DNA: TGTGCCAGCAGCCTATCCCAGGGGGTAGGGGAGACCCAGTACTTC
CDR3: CASSLSQGVGETQYF

J: TRBJ2-7
D: -
size: once
V: TRBV5-1
DNA: TGCGCCAGCAGCTTAGGGCAGAACAACTACGAGCAGTACTTC
CDR3: CASSLGQNNYEQYF

J: TRBJ2-3
D: -
size: -
V: TRBV6-1
DNA: TGTGCCAGCAGTGAAGAGGACAGCACAGATACGCAGTATTTT
CDR3: CASSEEDSTDTQYF

J: TRBJ2-1
D: TRBD2
size: -
V: TRBV27
DNA: TGTGCCAGCAGTTTATCCGCTAGCGGGAGCTCCTACAATGAGCAGTTCTTC
CDR3: CASSLSASGSSYNEQFF

J: TRBJ1-1
D: -
size: -
V: TRBV30
DNA: TGTGCCTGGAGTGTACGGGGAGGCTGGGTCGGCACTGAAGCTTTCTTT
CDR3: CAWSVRGGWVGTEAFF

J: TRBJ2-1
D: TRBD2
size: -
V: TRBV18
DNA: TGTGCCAGCTCACTAGGGACTAGCGGGGACCGTTACAATGAGCAGTTCTTC
CDR3: CASSLGTSGDRYNEQFF